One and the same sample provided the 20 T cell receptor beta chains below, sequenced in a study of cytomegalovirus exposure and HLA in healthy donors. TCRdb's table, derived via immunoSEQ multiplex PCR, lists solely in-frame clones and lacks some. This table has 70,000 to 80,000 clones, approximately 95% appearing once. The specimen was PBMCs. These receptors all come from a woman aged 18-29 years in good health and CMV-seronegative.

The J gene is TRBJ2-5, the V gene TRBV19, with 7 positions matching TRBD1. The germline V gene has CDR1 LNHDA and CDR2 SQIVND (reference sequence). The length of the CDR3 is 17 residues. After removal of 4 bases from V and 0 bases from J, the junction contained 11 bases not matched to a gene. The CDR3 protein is CASSTRNRGLYQETQYF. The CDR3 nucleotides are TGTGCCAGTAGTACAAGAAACAGGGGCCTATACCAAGAGACCCAGTACTTC.

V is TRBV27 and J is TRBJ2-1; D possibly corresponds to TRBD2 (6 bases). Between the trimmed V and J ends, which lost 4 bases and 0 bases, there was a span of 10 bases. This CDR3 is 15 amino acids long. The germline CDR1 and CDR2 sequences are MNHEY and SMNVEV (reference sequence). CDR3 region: CASSWEVSSYNEQFF. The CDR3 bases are TGTGCCAGCAGTTGGGAGGTTAGCTCCTACAATGAGCAGTTCTTC.

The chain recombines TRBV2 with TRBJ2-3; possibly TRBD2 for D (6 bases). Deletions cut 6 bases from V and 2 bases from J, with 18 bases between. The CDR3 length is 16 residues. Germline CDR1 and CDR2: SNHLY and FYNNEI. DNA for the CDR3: TGTGCCAGCAGAACCGAACTAGCCTCCTTCACAGATACGCAGTATTTT. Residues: CASRTELASFTDTQYF. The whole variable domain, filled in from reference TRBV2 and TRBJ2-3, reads EPEVTQTPSHQVTQMGQEVILRCVPISNHLYFYWYRQILGQKVEFLVSFYNNEISEKSEIFDDQFSVERPDGSNFTLKIRSTKLEDSAMYFCASRTELASFTDTQYFGPGTRLTVL.

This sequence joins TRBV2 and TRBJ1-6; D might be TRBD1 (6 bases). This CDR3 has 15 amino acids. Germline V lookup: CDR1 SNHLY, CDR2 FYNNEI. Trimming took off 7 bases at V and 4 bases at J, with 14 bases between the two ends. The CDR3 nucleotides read TGTGCCAGCAAAGGACAGTACCCTTATAATTCACCCCTCCACTTT. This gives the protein CASKGQYPYNSPLHF.

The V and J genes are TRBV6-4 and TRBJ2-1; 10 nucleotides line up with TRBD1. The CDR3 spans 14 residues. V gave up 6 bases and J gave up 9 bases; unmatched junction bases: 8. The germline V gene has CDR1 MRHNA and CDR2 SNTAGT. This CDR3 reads CASSEGQGLGEQFF. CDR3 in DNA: TGTGCCAGCAGCGAGGGACAGGGGTTGGGTGAGCAGTTCTTC.

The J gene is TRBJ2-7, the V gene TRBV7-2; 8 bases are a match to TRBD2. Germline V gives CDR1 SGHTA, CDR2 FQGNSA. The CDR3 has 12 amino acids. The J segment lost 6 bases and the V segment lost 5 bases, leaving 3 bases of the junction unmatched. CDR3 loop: CASSPGGVEQYF. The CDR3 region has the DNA TGTGCCAGCAGCCCCGGGGGGGTCGAGCAGTACTTC.

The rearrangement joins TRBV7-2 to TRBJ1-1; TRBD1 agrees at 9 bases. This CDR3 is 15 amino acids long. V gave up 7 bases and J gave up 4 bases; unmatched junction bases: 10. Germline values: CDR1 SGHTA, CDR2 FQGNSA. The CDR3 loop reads CASTYTQGAGTEAFF. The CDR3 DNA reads TGTGCCAGCACCTATACACAGGGGGCGGGCACTGAAGCTTTCTTT.

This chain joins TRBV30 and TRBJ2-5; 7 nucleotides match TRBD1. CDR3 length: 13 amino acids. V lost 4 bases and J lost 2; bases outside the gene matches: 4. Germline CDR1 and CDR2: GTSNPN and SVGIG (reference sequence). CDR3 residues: CAWNRGFQETQYF. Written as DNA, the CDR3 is TGTGCCTGGAACAGGGGCTTTCAAGAGACCCAGTACTTC.

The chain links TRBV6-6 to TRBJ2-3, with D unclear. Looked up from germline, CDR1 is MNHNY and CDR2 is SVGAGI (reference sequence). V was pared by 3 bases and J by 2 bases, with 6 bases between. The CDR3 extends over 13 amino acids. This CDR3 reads CASSYSPTDTQYF. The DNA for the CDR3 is TGTGCCAGCAGTTATTCTCCCACAGATACGCAGTATTTT.

Written as DNA, the CDR3 is TGCGCCAGCAGCTTAATGGCAAACGAGCAGTACTTC. Translating it yields CASSLMANEQYF. The V gene is TRBV5-1, the J gene TRBJ2-7, with D uncertain. V was shortened by 2 bases and J by 5 bases, with 8 bases between the two germline ends. Germline assignment: CDR1 SGHRS and CDR2 YFSETQ. The CDR3 runs to 12 residues.

The CDR3 sequence: CAIRDWTGDEAFF. Here the CDR3 DNA reads TGTGCCATCAGGGATTGGACAGGGGATGAAGCTTTCTTT. The V and J genes are TRBV10-3 and TRBJ1-1, with 9 positions matching TRBD1. The CDR3 is made up of 13 amino acids. V lost 6 bases, J lost 7 bases, and 6 bases stayed unmatched. The germline gives CDR1 ENHRY, CDR2 SYGVKD.

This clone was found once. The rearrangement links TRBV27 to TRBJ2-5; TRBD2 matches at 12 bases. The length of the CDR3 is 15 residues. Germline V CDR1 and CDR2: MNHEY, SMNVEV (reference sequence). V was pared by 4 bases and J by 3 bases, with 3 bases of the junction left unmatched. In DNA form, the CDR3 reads TGTGCCAGCAGTTCCTGGACTAGCGGGGAAGAGACCCAGTACTTC. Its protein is CASSSWTSGEETQYF.

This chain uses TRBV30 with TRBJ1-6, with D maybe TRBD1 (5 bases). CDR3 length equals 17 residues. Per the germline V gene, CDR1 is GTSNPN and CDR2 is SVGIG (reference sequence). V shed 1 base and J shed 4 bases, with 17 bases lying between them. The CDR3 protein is CAWSGRQLASYNSPLHF. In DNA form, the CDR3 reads TGTGCCTGGAGTGGGAGACAGCTCGCCAGTTATAATTCACCCCTCCACTTT. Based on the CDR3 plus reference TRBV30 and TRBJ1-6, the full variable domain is SQTIHQWPATLVQPVGSPLSLECTVEGTSNPNLYWYRQAAGRGLQLLFYSVGIGQISSEVPQNLSASRPQDRQFILSSKKLLLSDSGFYLCAWSGRQLASYNSPLHFGNGTRLTVT.

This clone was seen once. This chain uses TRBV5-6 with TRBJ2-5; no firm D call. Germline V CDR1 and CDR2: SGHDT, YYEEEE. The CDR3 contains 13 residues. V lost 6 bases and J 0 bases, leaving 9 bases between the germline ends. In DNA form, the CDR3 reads TGTGCCAGCACCCAGACTCACCAAGAGACCCAGTACTTC. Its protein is CASTQTHQETQYF.

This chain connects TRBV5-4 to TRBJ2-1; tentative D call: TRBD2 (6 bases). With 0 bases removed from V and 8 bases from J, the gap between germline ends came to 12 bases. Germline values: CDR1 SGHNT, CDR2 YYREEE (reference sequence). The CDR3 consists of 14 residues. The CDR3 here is CASSLGGLPHEQFF. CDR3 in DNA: TGTGCCAGCAGCTTGGGCGGACTACCCCATGAGCAGTTCTTC.

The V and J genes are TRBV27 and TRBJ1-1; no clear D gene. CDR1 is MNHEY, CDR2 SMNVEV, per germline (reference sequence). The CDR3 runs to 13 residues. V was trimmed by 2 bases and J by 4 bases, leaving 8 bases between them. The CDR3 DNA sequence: TGTGCCAGCAGTTTAGGCCGAGGCACTGAAGCTTTCTTT. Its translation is CASSLGRGTEAFF.

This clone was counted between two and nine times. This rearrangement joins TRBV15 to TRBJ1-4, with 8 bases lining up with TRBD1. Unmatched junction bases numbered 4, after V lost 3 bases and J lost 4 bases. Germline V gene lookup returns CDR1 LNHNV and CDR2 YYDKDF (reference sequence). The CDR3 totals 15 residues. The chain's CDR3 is CATSRGQVNNEKLFF. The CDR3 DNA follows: TGTGCCACCAGCAGGGGACAGGTTAATAATGAAAAACTGTTTTTT. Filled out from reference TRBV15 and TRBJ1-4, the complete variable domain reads DAMVIQNPRYQVTQFGKPVTLSCSQTLNHNVMYWYQQKSSQAPKLLFHYYDKDFNNEADTPDNFQSRRPNTSFCFLDIRSPGLGDTAMYLCATSRGQVNNEKLFFGSGTQLSVL.

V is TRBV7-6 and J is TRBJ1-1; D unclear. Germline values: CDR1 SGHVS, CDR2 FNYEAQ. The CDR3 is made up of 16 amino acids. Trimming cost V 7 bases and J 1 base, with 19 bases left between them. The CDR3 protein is CASTDPRISRNTEAFF. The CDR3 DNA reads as TGTGCCAGCACCGATCCGCGAATTAGCCGGAACACTGAAGCTTTCTTT.

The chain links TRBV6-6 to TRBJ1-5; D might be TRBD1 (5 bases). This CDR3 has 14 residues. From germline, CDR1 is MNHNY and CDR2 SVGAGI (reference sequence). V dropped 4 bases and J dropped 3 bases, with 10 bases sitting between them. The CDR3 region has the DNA TGTGCCAGCAGTTCGGACATTATCAATCAGCCCCAGCATTTT. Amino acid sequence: CASSSDIINQPQHF.

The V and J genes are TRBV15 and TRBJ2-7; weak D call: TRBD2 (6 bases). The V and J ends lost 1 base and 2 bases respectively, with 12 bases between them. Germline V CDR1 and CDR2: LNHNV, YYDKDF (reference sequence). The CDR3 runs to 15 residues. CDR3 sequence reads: CATSRGGGSAYEQYF. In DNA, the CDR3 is TGTGCCACCAGCAGAGGGGGAGGTAGCGCCTACGAGCAGTACTTC.